This TCR beta chain emerged from a study of CD8 T cells in ankylosing spondylitis. Study findings and constraints: According to the report, clones linked to the disease were significantly enriched in matched synovial fluid samples taken from ankylosing spondylitis patients. Previous work reported some of these motif variants in the synovial fluid and blood of reactive arthritis. Typical of ankylosing spondylitis blood, it appeared, was a TCR beta motif of about eight highly homologous variants.

The authors made TCR beta libraries by quantitative 5'-RACE with molecular barcodes. Each CDR3 protein is one row after TCRdb ran MiXCR on the 5' RACE reads. The sample has 200,000 to 250,000 distinct CDR3 sequences; around 17% are singletons. This CDR3 contains 12 residues. Germline-derived CDR1 and CDR2 are SGHRS and YFSETQ. V was cut by 2 bases and J by 7 bases, with 10 bases left in between. In this sample, this clonotype turned up a few times. What it recognizes is unknown. This receptor was taken from a male donor with ankylosing spondylitis. The chain carries TRBV5-1 and TRBJ2-7; D is unresolved. The sequenced sample was blood, either unsorted or a sorted T cell fraction (not recorded which). The DNA of the CDR3 is TGCGCCAGCAGCTTTTCGGGCCAGGAGCAGTACTTC. Translation gives CASSFSGQEQYF.